These 24 T cell receptor beta chains were all obtained from the same sample, sequenced in a study of control samples from healthy donors and cancer patients. Profiled with immunoSEQ multiplex PCR; TCRdb holds only in-frame clones, not every one. Altogether some 71,000 clones are present, more than 70% being singletons, with the ten largest covering roughly 6%. Sequencing was done on a sample of PBMCs. Receptors were obtained from a man in his fifties or sixties with colorectal cancer.

The chain has TRBV7-3 and TRBJ2-3; TRBD2 matches at 7 bases. The CDR3 sequence is 14 residues long. Germline V gene sequence: CDR1 SGHTA, CDR2 FQGTGA. V lost 3 bases to trimming and J lost 2 bases; unmatched junction nucleotides: 2. The CDR3 region has the DNA TGTGCCAGCAGCTTGAGCGGGAACACAGATACGCAGTATTTT. The encoded protein is CASSLSGNTDTQYF.

The chain recombines TRBV5-4 with TRBJ1-1, with 11 bases that match TRBD1. The germline CDR1 and CDR2 sequences are SGHNT and YYREEE (reference sequence). V lost 4 bases to trimming and J lost 7 bases; unmatched junction nucleotides: 9. The CDR3 is 15 amino acids. CDR3 sequence reads: CASSLRGQGAIEAFF. The CDR3 coding sequence is TGTGCCAGCAGCCTCCGAGGACAGGGGGCTATTGAAGCTTTCTTT.

This chain links TRBV19 with TRBJ2-1, with 7 nucleotides matching TRBD2. V shed 6 bases, J shed 5 bases, and the junction held 7 bases outside the gene matches. CDR3 length equals 14 residues. Germline V gene data show CDR1 as LNHDA and CDR2 as SQIVND (reference sequence). CDR3 sequence (DNA): TGTGCCAGTAGAAACCCGGGGGGAGACAATGAGCAGTTCTTC. Residues: CASRNPGGDNEQFF.

The chain combines TRBV6-5 with TRBJ2-7; TRBD1 matches at 7 bases. The CDR3 consists of 15 residues. Germline CDR1 MNHEY, CDR2 SVGAGI. J was trimmed by 0 bases and V by 5 bases; bases with no gene match: 7. CDR3 DNA: TGTGCCAGCAGTCCGACAGGGTGGAGCTCCTACGAGCAGTACTTC. Translation: CASSPTGWSSYEQYF.

The chain links TRBV10-3 to TRBJ1-1; TRBD1 is a possible D gene (5 bases). CDR1 is ENHRY and CDR2 is SYGVKD in the germline V gene. V lost 6 bases to trimming and J lost 3 bases, with 14 bases between them. The CDR3 length is 14 residues. The DNA of the CDR3 is TGTGCCATCAGGGGGACGGATTCACACACTGAAGCTTTCTTT. Amino acids: CAIRGTDSHTEAFF.

The chain carries TRBV5-1 and TRBJ2-7, with TRBD1 matching 7 bases. CDR3 size: 13 residues. The V and J ends lost 1 base and 6 bases, in that order; junction bases with no gene match: 4. Per the germline V gene, CDR1 is SGHRS and CDR2 is YFSETQ. CDR3 region: CASSLKTGVEQYF. DNA of the CDR3: TGCGCCAGCAGCTTGAAAACAGGGGTCGAGCAGTACTTC.

J is TRBJ2-7 and V is TRBV18; unclear D gene. Germline lookup yields CDR1 KGHSH and CDR2 LQKENI. V was cut by 4 bases and J by 0 bases, with 16 bases left in between. This CDR3 is 16 amino acids long. CDR3 sequence: CASSRIPRASSYEQYF. The CDR3 nucleotides are TGTGCCAGCTCACGGATACCACGAGCCAGCTCCTACGAGCAGTACTTC.

The gene calls are TRBV4-1 and TRBJ2-7, with D possibly being TRBD2 (6 bases). This CDR3 is built from 16 residues. V lost 1 base and J lost 3, with 16 bases in between. Per the germline V gene, CDR1 is MGHRA and CDR2 is YSYEKL. CDR3 nucleotides: TGCGCCAGCAGCCAAGTGCTGGGGGGTGGGAGCTACGAGCAGTACTTC. Protein product: CASSQVLGGGSYEQYF.

The chain couples TRBV7-9 to TRBJ1-2; D perhaps matches TRBD1 (5 bases). Germline V CDR1 and CDR2: SEHNR, FQNEAQ (reference sequence). Trimming took off 5 bases at V and 4 bases at J, with 17 bases between the two ends. This CDR3 spans 15 amino acids. The CDR3 DNA reads TGTGCCAGCAGCCAAGAAGCAGGGCTCCTCTATGGCTACACCTTC. Translating it yields CASSQEAGLLYGYTF.

The V and J genes are TRBV5-1 and TRBJ2-3; D might be TRBD2 (6 bases). CDR3 size: 12 residues. Deletions cut 7 bases from V and 2 bases from J, with 8 bases between. The germline V gene has CDR1 SGHRS and CDR2 YFSETQ. CDR3 loop: CASRTNTDTQYF. The CDR3 DNA follows: TGCGCCAGCCGGACTAACACAGATACGCAGTATTTT. Based on the CDR3 plus reference TRBV5-1 and TRBJ2-3, the full variable domain is KAGVTQTPRYLIKTRGQQVTLSCSPISGHRSVSWYQQTPGQGLQFLFEYFSETQRNKGNFPGRFSGRQFSNSRSEMNVSTLELGDSALYLCASRTNTDTQYFGPGTRLTVL.

This clone came up once. The chain uses TRBV25-1 and TRBJ1-5; a possible D gene is TRBD1 (5 bases). Trimming removed 8 bases from V and 1 base from J, with 9 bases in between. From germline, CDR1 is MGHDK and CDR2 SYGVNS. The CDR3 sequence is 13 residues long. DNA for the CDR3: TGTGCCAGCGGGTGGGGGAGCAATCAGCCCCAGCATTTT. Amino acids: CASGWGSNQPQHF.

The genes are TRBV6-5 and TRBJ1-1; weak D call: TRBD1 (6 bases). Trimming took off 0 bases at V and 5 bases at J, with 13 bases between the two ends. Germline V lookup: CDR1 MNHEY, CDR2 SVGAGI. The CDR3 covers 15 residues. The CDR3 nucleotides read TGTGCCAGCAGTTACTCCGGAGGGGGGGGGACTGAAGCTTTCTTT. The encoded protein is CASSYSGGGGTEAFF.

The CDR3 DNA reads TGTGCCAGCAGCCCTGAGTCGGGCTTGACAGATACGCAGTATTTT. Translation gives CASSPESGLTDTQYF. This chain uses TRBV4-2 with TRBJ2-3; D unresolved. There are 15 residues in the CDR3. The V gene lost 4 bases and the J gene lost 3 bases, with 14 bases spanning the gap. Germline V gene sequence: CDR1 LGHNA, CDR2 YNFKEQ.

The V call is TRBV7-6, the J call TRBJ1-4, with a weak D call TRBD1 (5 bases). Germline CDR1 and CDR2: SGHVS and FNYEAQ. Deletions cut 3 bases from V and 8 bases from J, with 7 bases between. This CDR3 region has 12 residues. The CDR3 coding sequence is TGTGCCAGCAGCTTCCGACAGGAAAAACTGTTTTTT. Translated, it gives CASSFRQEKLFF.

The rearrangement joins TRBV4-1 to TRBJ2-3; 12 bases agree with TRBD2. V gave up 4 bases and J gave up 0 bases; unmatched junction bases: 14. Germline assignment: CDR1 MGHRA and CDR2 YSYEKL. The CDR3 covers 20 residues. CDR3 in amino acids: CASSRRIGPSGGESTDTQYF. The DNA of the CDR3 is TGCGCCAGCAGCCGTCGTATTGGCCCTAGCGGGGGGGAAAGCACAGATACGCAGTATTTT.

The rearrangement links TRBV18 to TRBJ2-6; D is perhaps TRBD1 or TRBD2 (5 bases each). The CDR3 covers 15 residues. V lost 1 base to trimming and J lost 2 bases, with 6 bases between them. The germline CDR1 and CDR2 sequences are KGHSH and LQKENI. In DNA form, the CDR3 reads TGTGCCAGCTCACCACGGGGGACTGGGGCCAACGTCCTGACTTTC. Protein: CASSPRGTGANVLTF. Drawing the rest from reference TRBV18 and TRBJ2-6, the complete variable domain is NAGVMQNPRHLVRRRGQEARLRCSPMKGHSHVYWYRQLPEEGLKFMVYLQKENIIDESGMPKERFSAEFPKEGPSILRIQQVVRGDSAAYFCASSPRGTGANVLTFGAGSRLTVL.

The chain couples TRBV10-3 to TRBJ2-5; 7 bases match TRBD1. Germline V CDR1 and CDR2: ENHRY, SYGVKD. V shed 3 bases and J 4 bases; nucleotides not matched to a gene: 2. CDR3 length equals 13 residues. The CDR3 spells CAISDRQGETQYF. CDR3 DNA sequence: TGTGCCATCAGTGACCGACAGGGAGAGACCCAGTACTTC.

This chain links TRBV2 with TRBJ2-7, with TRBD2 identical over 11 bases. The CDR3 has 17 residues. The germline V gene encodes CDR1 SNHLY and CDR2 FYNNEI. The V gene end was trimmed by 0 bases and the J gene end by 0 bases; junction bases not matched to a gene: 4. The CDR3 nucleotides read TGTGCCAGCAGTGAAGCAGGTAGCGGGGGGGACTCCTACGAGCAGTACTTC. This gives the protein CASSEAGSGGDSYEQYF.

The V call is TRBV20-1, the J call TRBJ2-7; D is undetermined. Trimming left V 1 base short and J 7 bases short, with 8 bases between. Germline CDR1 is DFQATT and CDR2 is SNEGSKA (reference sequence). The CDR3 consists of 11 residues. The CDR3 coding sequence is TGCAGTGCTAGAGTTTTGTCGGAGCAGTACTTC. Its protein product is CSARVLSEQYF.

The chain is built from TRBV6-5 and TRBJ1-5; D possibly corresponds to TRBD1 (5 bases). CDR3 length: 13 amino acids. Germline assignment: CDR1 MNHEY and CDR2 SVGAGI. V lost 6 bases, J lost 5 bases, and 11 bases lay in between. CDR3 DNA sequence: TGTGCCAGCAGCCGGACAAGGGATCAGCCCCAGCATTTT. It yields the protein CASSRTRDQPQHF.

The V call is TRBV5-4, the J call TRBJ2-3, with TRBD1 as a possible D gene (6 bases). Germline V gene data show CDR1 as SGHNT and CDR2 as YYREEE (reference sequence). Trimming took off 0 bases at V and 1 base at J, with 9 bases between the two ends. CDR3 length equals 15 residues. As DNA, the CDR3 is TGTGCCAGCAGCTTGGCTGGGGGCGGCACAGATACGCAGTATTTT. It is translated as CASSLAGGGTDTQYF.

To note about this clone: One end of the junction varies from germline; a read error may be responsible. This chain joins TRBV9 and TRBJ1-3; 10 nucleotides match TRBD1. Germline V CDR1 and CDR2: SGDLS, YYNGEE. The CDR3 is 18 residues long. CDR3 bases: TGTGCCAGCAGCCCGCGAGGAGGGACAGGGGTTTCTGCAAACACCATATATTTT. It translates to CASSPRGGTGVSANTIYF. Full variable domain (remainder filled in from reference TRBV9 and TRBJ1-3): DSGVTQTPKHLITATGQRVTLRCSPRSGDLSVYWYQQSLDQGLQFLIQYYNGEERAKGNILERFSAQQFPDLHSELNLSSLELGDSALYFCASSPRGGTGVSANTIYFGEGSWLTVV.

This clone came up a few times. V is TRBV7-9 and J is TRBJ2-1, with no clear D. The CDR3 is made up of 14 amino acids. From germline, CDR1 is SEHNR and CDR2 FQNEAQ (reference sequence). Trimming removed 1 base from V and 0 bases from J, with 4 bases in between. DNA for the CDR3: TGTGCCAGCAGCTTAGAGAGCTCCTACAATGAGCAGTTCTTC. Amino acid sequence: CASSLESSYNEQFF.

This clone appeared a single time. The rearrangement links TRBV28 to TRBJ1-1; 10 bases map to TRBD1. Germline loops: CDR1 MDHEN, CDR2 SYDVKM. The CDR3 is 15 amino acids. The ends lost 7 bases at V and 3 bases at J; junction bases unmatched: 8. The CDR3 DNA reads as TGTGCCAGCACTTCAACCGGGACAGGGGACACTGAAGCTTTCTTT. As protein: CASTSTGTGDTEAFF.